The rows below give T cell receptor beta chains drawn from one sample of a study of T cell repertoires in ileal Crohn's disease. Measured with immunoSEQ multiplex PCR; TCRdb has only the in-frame clones, and not every one. The table records some 17,000 clones, around 90% of them present only once. Sequenced: ileal tissue. The receptor source for this set is an adult with Crohn's disease. Each CDR3 is given with its conserved first and last residue. Fields, in order: V gene, CDR3 length, D gene, J gene, clone size, CDR3 DNA, CDR3 protein. The D gene is left open where the match is weak. The size of a clone is reported for some rows only, either as once, few or many, or as a class for expanded clones.

TRBV30	13	-	TRBJ1-6	-	TGTGCCTGGAGCGAGGATGATAATTCACCCCTCCACTTT	CAWSEDDNSPLHF
TRBV19	13	TRBD1	TRBJ2-5	-	TGTGCCAGTTGGGAAGGGGGCGCAGAGACCCAGTACTTC	CASWEGGAETQYF
TRBV2	15	-	TRBJ2-2	-	TGTGCCAGCAGTAGAACACCGCTGGGGGGCGGGGAGCTGTTTTTT	CASSRTPLGGGELFF
TRBV4-2	12	-	TRBJ1-2	-	TGTGCCAGCGTCGCTTCGGACTATGGCTACACCTTC	CASVASDYGYTF
TRBV5-6	15	TRBD1	TRBJ2-5	-	TGTGCCAGCAGCGAGGGACAGGGTTTTGGGGAGACCCAGTACTTC	CASSEGQGFGETQYF
TRBV5-6	14	-	TRBJ2-7	-	TGTGCCAGCAGCTCACCGGGAGAGTCCTACGAGCAGTACTTC	CASSSPGESYEQYF
TRBV29-1	14	-	TRBJ2-1	few	TGCAGCGTTTTGCAGGGGAGCTCCTACAATGAGCAGTTCTTC	CSVLQGSSYNEQFF
TRBV7-7	15	TRBD1	TRBJ1-1	-	TGTGCTAGCAGCAGCTGGACAGGGGGGAACACTGAAGCTTTCTTT	CASSSWTGGNTEAFF
TRBV10-3	11	-	TRBJ1-2	-	TGTGCCATCAGTGACTATCATGGTTACACCTTC	CAISDYHGYTF
TRBV6-5	13	TRBD1	TRBJ1-2	once	TGTGCCAGCAGAGCCGACAGGGCCTATGGCTACACCTTC	CASRADRAYGYTF
TRBV29-1	11	-	TRBJ2-3	-	TGCAGCGCTGATCCAGAGCGTACGCAGTATTTT	CSADPERTQYF
TRBV5-6	15	TRBD1	TRBJ1-2	-	TGTGCCAGCAGCGACAGGGGATATTGGAACTATGGCTACACCTTC	CASSDRGYWNYGYTF
TRBV19	14	TRBD2	TRBJ2-2	-	TGTGCCAGTACCGCTAGCGGGAACACCGGGGAGCTGTTTTTT	CASTASGNTGELFF
TRBV11-3	15	TRBD2	TRBJ2-5	once	TGTGCCAGCAGCTTAAAGGGACTAGCATCAGAGACCCAGTACTTC	CASSLKGLASETQYF
TRBV28	14	TRBD2	TRBJ2-7	-	TGTGCCAGCAGTTTAGCGGGGGAATCCTACGAGCAGTACTTC	CASSLAGESYEQYF
TRBV19	12	-	TRBJ2-4	-	TGTGCCTCGGAGGGATGGGCAAACATTCAGTACTTC	CASEGWANIQYF
TRBV19	16	TRBD2	TRBJ2-5	-	TGTGCCAGTAGTGTGGGACTAGCGGGTTTTCAAGAGACCCAGTACTTC	CASSVGLAGFQETQYF
TRBV2	13	TRBD1	TRBJ1-2	-	TGTGCCAGCAGCGACAGGGAAAATTATGGCTACACCTTC	CASSDRENYGYTF
TRBV4-1	14	TRBD2	TRBJ2-7	-	TGCGCCAGCAGCCGAGGACTAGCGGGTAGCGAGCAGTACTTC	CASSRGLAGSEQYF
TRBV5-1	16	TRBD1	TRBJ2-2	once	TGCGCCAGCAGCCCAGGACAGGGGATTGGGACCGGGGAGCTGTTTTTT	CASSPGQGIGTGELFF
TRBV5-4	15	-	TRBJ2-4	-	TGTGCCAGCAGCTCGCCCGCGGTGACCAAAAACATTCAGTACTTC	CASSSPAVTKNIQYF
TRBV4-1	15	TRBD2	TRBJ2-2	-	TGCGCCAGCAGCCCTACCGGGACTAGTTCCGGGGAGCTGTTTTTT	CASSPTGTSSGELFF
TRBV18	16	TRBD1	TRBJ1-2	-	TGTGCCAGCTCACCTGACAGGGGGGCGGTCGGCTATGGCTACACCTTC	CASSPDRGAVGYGYTF
TRBV27	15	-	TRBJ2-5	-	TGTGCCAGCAGTTTTAAAGCGGTCGCCCGGGAGACCCAGTACTTC	CASSFKAVARETQYF
TRBV18	19	TRBD1	TRBJ2-2	-	TGTGCCAGCTCACTACGAAAGAGGGGGACAGGCACGAACACCGGGGAGCTGTTTTTT	CASSLRKRGTGTNTGELFF
TRBV5-1	14	-	TRBJ1-4	-	TGCGCCAGCGGCTGGGGGACGGGGGTTGAAAAACTGTTTTTT	CASGWGTGVEKLFF
TRBV7-3	18	-	TRBJ2-1	once	TGTGCCAGCAGCTTAAATGAAAGGATGACCGGGACAATAAATGAGCAGTTCTTC	CASSLNERMTGTINEQFF
TRBV9	18	TRBD1	TRBJ1-2	-	TGTGCCAGCAGGGAGGACGAATCACCAGGGGGCAATATCTATGGCTACACCTTC	CASREDESPGGNIYGYTF
TRBV5-5	14	-	TRBJ2-7	-	TGTGCCAGCAGCTTGGGTCTATTTAACTACGAGCAGTACTTC	CASSLGLFNYEQYF
TRBV7-6	13	TRBD2	TRBJ2-7	-	TGTGCCAGCAGCCTCCCGGGGGGAAACGAGCAGTACTTC	CASSLPGGNEQYF
TRBV5-1	17	TRBD1	TRBJ1-3	once	TGCGCCAGCAGCCCACGGACAGGGACCTTCGATGGAAACACCATATATTTT	CASSPRTGTFDGNTIYF
TRBV6-5	14	TRBD1	TRBJ1-3	-	TGTGCCAGCAGTGCCGGGACAGCTGGAAACACCATATATTTT	CASSAGTAGNTIYF
TRBV7-9	16	TRBD2	TRBJ2-1	-	TGTGCCAGCAGCTCGCAGACTAGCGGGAGATACAATGAGCAGTTCTTC	CASSSQTSGRYNEQFF
TRBV6-1	15	-	TRBJ2-3	-	TGTGCCAGCAGTGATGCCGGACTTCGCACAGATACGCAGTATTTT	CASSDAGLRTDTQYF
TRBV18	14	-	TRBJ1-1	-	TGTGCCAGCTCCCCGCTGAGGCAGAACACTGAAGCTTTCTTT	CASSPLRQNTEAFF
TRBV13	14	TRBD2	TRBJ2-5	-	TGTGCCAGCAGCTCGAATGGTGGGGGGGGGACCCAGTACTTC	CASSSNGGGGTQYF
TRBV6-4	19	-	TRBJ1-5	-	TGTGCCAGCCGACCGGCGGAGGCCTATCCCCTCCAGGTCCATCAGCCCCAGCATTTT	CASRPAEAYPLQVHQPQHF
TRBV7-9	11	-	TRBJ1-2	-	TGTGCCAGCAGCCCCGAGGCCGGAGTCGCCTTC	CASSPEAGVAF
TRBV28	16	TRBD1	TRBJ1-1	-	TGTGCCAGCAGTCGCGGGACAGGGGGCTTGAACACTGAAGCTTTCTTT	CASSRGTGGLNTEAFF
TRBV6-1	13	TRBD1	TRBJ2-7	-	TGTGCCAGCGGTGGACAGGGAACGAACGAGCAGTACTTC	CASGGQGTNEQYF
TRBV5-1	14	TRBD2	TRBJ2-7	-	TGCGCCAGCAGGCTAGCGGGAGGTATCAACGAGCAGTACTTC	CASRLAGGINEQYF
TRBV6-1	12	TRBD1	TRBJ1-2	-	TGTGCCACCTCGGGACAGCTCTATGGCTACACCTTC	CATSGQLYGYTF
TRBV27	17	TRBD2	TRBJ2-7	-	TGTGCCAGCAGCCGTTTACTAGCGATGGCCACCCCCTACGAGCAGTACTTC	CASSRLLAMATPYEQYF
TRBV12-1	12	-	TRBJ2-7	-	TGTGCCGGGGGGGGCAGGGCCCACGAGCAGTACTTC	CAGGGRAHEQYF
TRBV30	12	-	TRBJ1-5	few	TGTGCCTGGAGACTGGGCAATCAGCCCCAGCATTTT	CAWRLGNQPQHF
TRBV27	13	-	TRBJ1-4	-	TGTGCCAGCCTTGGAGCCGTAGGTGAAAAACTGTTTTTT	CASLGAVGEKLFF
TRBV19	16	-	TRBJ1-2	-	TGTGCCAGTAGGCGCCAGACACAGGGACTACTCTATGGCTACACCTTC	CASRRQTQGLLYGYTF
TRBV7-3	14	TRBD1	TRBJ2-2	-	TGTGCCAGCAGCTTAGGGACAGGGGGCGGGGAGCTGTTTTTT	CASSLGTGGGELFF
TRBV19	19	TRBD2	TRBJ2-1	-	TGTGCCAGTAGTATTCGGACTAGCGGGAGTGACCCAATTTACAATGAGCAGTTCTTC	CASSIRTSGSDPIYNEQFF
TRBV6-1	15	TRBD1	TRBJ1-3	-	TGTGCCAGCAGTAGGGACAGGAGCTCTGGAAACACCATATATTTT	CASSRDRSSGNTIYF
TRBV7-4	15	TRBD2	TRBJ2-7	-	TGTGCCAGCAGCTCAGAAGCGGGAGTAAAGGGAGAGCAGTACTTC	CASSSEAGVKGEQYF
TRBV28	15	-	TRBJ2-7	-	TGTGCCAGCAGTTTTCCCGGGATATTTTGGCACGAGCAGTACTTC	CASSFPGIFWHEQYF
TRBV6-1	15	-	TRBJ1-2	-	TGTGCCAGCAGTGCGGCGGCGTCAACACAATATGGCTACACCTTC	CASSAAASTQYGYTF
TRBV5-6	16	TRBD2	TRBJ2-2	-	TGTGCCAGCAGCCTACTAGCGGCAATGAACACCGGGGAGCTGTTTTTT	CASSLLAAMNTGELFF